This is a list of T cell receptor beta chains from one sample in a study of blood T cell repertoires in COVID-19. Profiled with immunoSEQ multiplex PCR; TCRdb holds only in-frame clones, not every one. The data show 88,000 or so clones, with around 86% seen just once and around 4.1% held by the top ten. Material for sequencing was peripheral blood. These receptor sequences come from a man aged 60 to 75 with acute or convalescent COVID-19. Each CDR3 is given with its conserved first and last residue. Fields, in order: clone size, V gene, J gene, D gene, CDR3 protein, CDR3 DNA. D genes are given only for firm matches. A clone size is listed for some rows: how often the clone was seen (once, few, many), or a class if it is expanded.

clone size: -; V gene: TRBV12-5; J gene: TRBJ2-5; D gene: TRBD1; CDR3 protein: CASGSGQAYQETQYF; CDR3 DNA: TGTGCTAGTGGTTCCGGACAGGCCTACCAAGAGACCCAGTACTTC
clone size: -; V gene: TRBV18; J gene: TRBJ2-2; D gene: -; CDR3 protein: CASSPPSRGHTGELFF; CDR3 DNA: TGTGCCAGCTCACCCCCGAGTAGAGGGCACACCGGGGAGCTGTTTTTT
clone size: -; V gene: TRBV9; J gene: TRBJ2-2; D gene: TRBD1; CDR3 protein: CASSPTGYIGELFF; CDR3 DNA: TGTGCCAGCAGCCCGACAGGGTACATCGGGGAGCTGTTTTTT
clone size: -; V gene: TRBV11-2; J gene: TRBJ2-7; D gene: -; CDR3 protein: CASSLDLNSYEQYF; CDR3 DNA: TGTGCCAGCAGCTTAGACCTTAACTCCTACGAGCAGTACTTC
clone size: -; V gene: TRBV7-9; J gene: TRBJ1-5; D gene: -; CDR3 protein: CASSSVGGNQPQHF; CDR3 DNA: TGTGCCAGCAGCTCCGTCGGTGGCAATCAGCCCCAGCATTTT
clone size: -; V gene: TRBV29-1; J gene: TRBJ2-2; D gene: TRBD1; CDR3 protein: CSVNNKGANTGELFF; CDR3 DNA: TGCAGCGTTAACAATAAGGGGGCTAACACCGGGGAGCTGTTTTTT
clone size: -; V gene: TRBV3-1/TRBV3-2; J gene: TRBJ1-3; D gene: -; CDR3 protein: CASSPGSAGNTIYF; CDR3 DNA: TGTGCCAGCAGCCCTGGCAGTGCCGGAAACACCATATATTTT
clone size: -; V gene: TRBV11-2; J gene: TRBJ2-1; D gene: TRBD2; CDR3 protein: CASSPQLAPKQFF; CDR3 DNA: TGTGCCAGCAGCCCACAACTAGCGCCGAAGCAGTTCTTC
clone size: -; V gene: TRBV6-1; J gene: TRBJ1-2; D gene: -; CDR3 protein: CASSEALRTEAYGYTF; CDR3 DNA: TGTGCCAGCAGTGAAGCGCTTCGGACAGAAGCCTATGGCTACACCTTC
clone size: -; V gene: TRBV12-3/TRBV12-4; J gene: TRBJ1-6; D gene: -; CDR3 protein: CASSFPGSPLHF; CDR3 DNA: TGTGCCAGCAGTTTTCCGGGTTCACCCCTCCACTTT
clone size: -; V gene: TRBV5-6; J gene: TRBJ2-7; D gene: -; CDR3 protein: CASSLAGFSEQYF; CDR3 DNA: TGTGCCAGCAGCTTGGCAGGTTTCAGCGAGCAGTACTTC
clone size: -; V gene: TRBV2; J gene: TRBJ2-6; D gene: TRBD1; CDR3 protein: CASITIGQGSGANVLTF; CDR3 DNA: TGTGCCAGCATAACCATCGGACAGGGTTCGGGGGCCAACGTCCTGACTTTC
clone size: -; V gene: TRBV6-2/TRBV6-3; J gene: TRBJ2-1; D gene: TRBD1; CDR3 protein: CASSYSWDRVINNEQFF; CDR3 DNA: TGTGCCAGCAGTTACAGTTGGGACAGGGTAATAAACAATGAGCAGTTCTTC
clone size: -; V gene: TRBV3-1/TRBV3-2; J gene: TRBJ2-1; D gene: TRBD2; CDR3 protein: CASCPRGGGSEQFF; CDR3 DNA: TGTGCCAGCTGTCCCCGGGGGGGCGGGAGTGAGCAGTTCTTC
clone size: -; V gene: TRBV2; J gene: TRBJ1-5; D gene: -; CDR3 protein: CASTEGRNQPQHF; CDR3 DNA: TGTGCCAGCACTGAGGGGCGGAATCAGCCCCAGCATTTT
clone size: once; V gene: TRBV2; J gene: TRBJ2-3; D gene: -; CDR3 protein: CASTRDRITDTQYF; CDR3 DNA: TGTGCCAGCACGCGGGACCGAATCACAGATACGCAGTATTTT
clone size: -; V gene: TRBV7-9; J gene: TRBJ1-4; D gene: TRBD1; CDR3 protein: CASRDDRGQEKLFF; CDR3 DNA: TGTGCCAGCAGGGATGACAGGGGTCAGGAAAAACTGTTTTTT
clone size: -; V gene: TRBV6-5; J gene: TRBJ1-6; D gene: TRBD1; CDR3 protein: CASSRRTGSYSPLHF; CDR3 DNA: TGTGCCAGCAGTCGGAGGACAGGGAGTTATTCACCCCTCCACTTT
clone size: -; V gene: TRBV10-2; J gene: TRBJ1-3; D gene: TRBD1; CDR3 protein: CASTQGASGNTIYF; CDR3 DNA: TGCGCCAGTACCCAGGGGGCCTCTGGAAACACCATATATTTT
clone size: -; V gene: TRBV7-2; J gene: TRBJ1-5; D gene: -; CDR3 protein: CASSLDRGRERPQHF; CDR3 DNA: TGTGCCAGCAGCTTAGATAGGGGCCGTGAGAGGCCCCAGCATTTT
clone size: -; V gene: TRBV7-8; J gene: TRBJ1-1; D gene: TRBD1; CDR3 protein: CASSYLGQGFMGTEAFF; CDR3 DNA: TGTGCCAGCAGCTACCTGGGACAGGGGTTTATGGGCACTGAAGCTTTCTTT
clone size: -; V gene: TRBV7-9; J gene: TRBJ2-4; D gene: TRBD1; CDR3 protein: CASSARTGRLNIQYF; CDR3 DNA: TGTGCCAGCAGCGCCCGGACAGGCCGCTTAAACATTCAGTACTTC
clone size: -; V gene: TRBV24-1; J gene: TRBJ2-7; D gene: TRBD1; CDR3 protein: CATSDLRTGGVYEQYF; CDR3 DNA: TGTGCCACCAGTGATTTGCGTACAGGGGGTGTATACGAGCAGTACTTC
clone size: -; V gene: TRBV2; J gene: TRBJ1-2; D gene: TRBD1; CDR3 protein: CASSEETGGYYGYTF; CDR3 DNA: TGTGCCAGCAGTGAGGAGACAGGGGGCTACTATGGCTACACCTTC
clone size: -; V gene: TRBV19; J gene: TRBJ2-2; D gene: TRBD1; CDR3 protein: CASSIRGQGALTGELFF; CDR3 DNA: TGTGCCAGTAGTATCCGGGGACAGGGGGCTCTCACCGGGGAGCTGTTTTTT
clone size: -; V gene: TRBV7-2; J gene: TRBJ2-3; D gene: TRBD1; CDR3 protein: CASSSFRRRGLYTDTQYF; CDR3 DNA: TGTGCCAGCAGCTCATTTCGCCGCAGGGGGCTTTACACAGATACGCAGTATTTT
clone size: once; V gene: TRBV6-4; J gene: TRBJ2-1; D gene: TRBD2; CDR3 protein: CASSKGLAGASGEQFF; CDR3 DNA: TGTGCCAGCAGTAAAGGACTAGCGGGGGCCTCGGGTGAGCAGTTCTTC
clone size: -; V gene: TRBV27; J gene: TRBJ2-5; D gene: -; CDR3 protein: CASTSRGMRETQYF; CDR3 DNA: TGTGCCAGCACCTCAAGGGGGATGAGGGAGACCCAGTACTTC
clone size: -; V gene: TRBV6-4; J gene: TRBJ1-4; D gene: -; CDR3 protein: CASSDSGWETKTTNEKLFF; CDR3 DNA: TGTGCCAGCAGTGACTCGGGTTGGGAGACAAAAACAACTAATGAAAAACTGTTTTTT
clone size: -; V gene: TRBV6-6; J gene: TRBJ1-6; D gene: -; CDR3 protein: CASNAGLTPLHF; CDR3 DNA: TGTGCCAGCAACGCGGGCCTTACACCCCTCCACTTT
clone size: -; V gene: TRBV7-8; J gene: TRBJ2-5; D gene: -; CDR3 protein: CASSLGSTNQETQYF; CDR3 DNA: TGTGCCAGCAGCTTAGGTTCGACAAACCAAGAGACCCAGTACTTC
clone size: -; V gene: TRBV5-6; J gene: TRBJ2-7; D gene: TRBD2; CDR3 protein: CASSFGGGPSKQYF; CDR3 DNA: TGTGCCAGCAGCTTCGGGGGAGGGCCGTCAAAGCAGTACTTC
clone size: -; V gene: TRBV6-1; J gene: TRBJ1-2; D gene: -; CDR3 protein: CASSEPRQGQDYGYTF; CDR3 DNA: TGTGCCAGCAGTGAACCACGGCAGGGACAAGACTATGGCTACACCTTC
clone size: -; V gene: TRBV15; J gene: TRBJ2-3; D gene: TRBD2; CDR3 protein: CATSRDLGRAPDTQYF; CDR3 DNA: TGTGCCACCAGCAGAGATCTGGGGAGGGCCCCAGATACGCAGTATTTT
clone size: -; V gene: TRBV6-5; J gene: TRBJ2-7; D gene: TRBD1; CDR3 protein: CASSYRQGTYEQYF; CDR3 DNA: TGTGCCAGCAGTTACCGACAGGGGACCTACGAGCAGTACTTC
clone size: -; V gene: TRBV2; J gene: TRBJ2-2; D gene: TRBD1; CDR3 protein: CASSRNRGNTGELFF; CDR3 DNA: TGTGCCAGCAGCAGAAACAGGGGGAACACCGGGGAGCTGTTTTTT
clone size: -; V gene: TRBV14; J gene: TRBJ2-2; D gene: -; CDR3 protein: CASSQERVTGELFF; CDR3 DNA: TGTGCCAGCAGCCAAGAACGGGTCACCGGGGAGCTGTTTTTT
clone size: -; V gene: TRBV4-2; J gene: TRBJ2-7; D gene: TRBD2; CDR3 protein: CASSLGAGGFYEQYF; CDR3 DNA: TGTGCCAGCAGCCTGGGAGCGGGAGGGTTCTACGAGCAGTACTTC
clone size: many; V gene: TRBV3-1/TRBV3-2; J gene: TRBJ1-5; D gene: TRBD1; CDR3 protein: CASSQSGGIQPQHF; CDR3 DNA: TGTGCCAGCAGTCAATCAGGGGGCATTCAGCCCCAGCATTTT
clone size: -; V gene: TRBV14; J gene: TRBJ2-1; D gene: TRBD1; CDR3 protein: CASSPWTGSYNEQFF; CDR3 DNA: TGTGCCAGCAGCCCATGGACAGGGTCCTACAATGAGCAGTTCTTC
clone size: -; V gene: TRBV6-5; J gene: TRBJ2-7; D gene: -; CDR3 protein: CASSRRGAYEQYF; CDR3 DNA: TGTGCCAGCAGTCGCAGGGGGGCCTACGAGCAGTACTTC
clone size: -; V gene: TRBV2; J gene: TRBJ2-3; D gene: TRBD2; CDR3 protein: CASSTIAGGSTDTQYF; CDR3 DNA: TGTGCCAGCAGTACGATAGCGGGGGGGAGCACAGATACGCAGTATTTT
clone size: -; V gene: TRBV9; J gene: TRBJ2-2; D gene: -; CDR3 protein: CASSISTARGTGELFF; CDR3 DNA: TGTGCCAGCAGTATCTCTACAGCCCGGGGCACCGGGGAGCTGTTTTTT
clone size: few; V gene: TRBV2; J gene: TRBJ1-5; D gene: -; CDR3 protein: CASSEWWQGRGNQPQHF; CDR3 DNA: TGTGCCAGCAGTGAATGGTGGCAGGGTAGGGGCAATCAGCCCCAGCATTTT
clone size: -; V gene: TRBV5-1; J gene: TRBJ1-2; D gene: -; CDR3 protein: CASSLDRVTGYTF; CDR3 DNA: TGCGCCAGCAGCTTGGACAGGGTAACCGGCTACACCTTC
clone size: -; V gene: TRBV7-7; J gene: TRBJ1-6; D gene: -; CDR3 protein: CASLTPPDSPLHF; CDR3 DNA: TGTGCTAGTTTAACGCCTCCGGATTCACCCCTCCACTTT
clone size: once; V gene: TRBV4-3; J gene: TRBJ1-5; D gene: -; CDR3 protein: CASSQRREWHQPQHF; CDR3 DNA: TGCGCCAGCAGCCAAAGGAGGGAATGGCATCAGCCCCAGCATTTT
clone size: -; V gene: TRBV29-1; J gene: TRBJ2-2; D gene: TRBD2; CDR3 protein: CSVEGLAGGPRTGELFF; CDR3 DNA: TGCAGCGTTGAGGGACTAGCGGGAGGGCCCCGGACCGGGGAGCTGTTTTTT
clone size: few; V gene: TRBV5-4; J gene: TRBJ1-3; D gene: -; CDR3 protein: CASSLRPGGNTIYF; CDR3 DNA: TGTGCCAGCAGCTTGCGTCCAGGTGGAAACACCATATATTTT